This passage covers 19 T cell receptor beta chains from one sample sequenced in a study of blood T cell repertoires in COVID-19. Profiling relied on immunoSEQ multiplex PCR, and the TCRdb table lists in-frame clones only, not all of them. Among approximately 500,000 clones listed, less than 90% were seen once. Sequenced sample: peripheral blood. Receptors originate from a woman in her 50s with COVID-19, enrolled during active disease.

This chain links TRBV7-7 with TRBJ1-1, with no clear D. The V gene lost 5 bases and the J gene lost 1 base, with 8 bases spanning the gap. Looked up from germline, CDR1 is SSHAT and CDR2 is FNYEAQ (reference sequence). The CDR3 has 13 amino acids. The CDR3 sequence is CASSLGRNTEAFF. The CDR3 coding sequence is TGTGCCAGCAGCCTGGGCAGGAACACTGAAGCTTTCTTT. The full variable domain, its missing parts supplied by reference TRBV7-7 and TRBJ1-1, is GAGVSQSPRYKVTKRGQDVTLRCDPISSHATLYWYQQALGQGPEFLTYFNYEAQPDKSGLPSDRFSAERPEGSISTLTIQRTEQRDSAMYRCASSLGRNTEAFFGQGTRLTVV.

This chain joins TRBV2 and TRBJ2-5; 8 bases fit TRBD2. The J segment lost 5 bases and the V segment lost 8 bases, leaving 13 bases of the junction unmatched. From germline, CDR1 is SNHLY and CDR2 FYNNEI. The CDR3 covers 15 residues. Here the CDR3 DNA reads TGTGCCAGCGGGTACATCGGGGGGGGGCCGGAGACCCAGTACTTC. This gives the protein CASGYIGGGPETQYF.

The chain recombines TRBV19 with TRBJ1-1; no clear D gene. The germline gives CDR1 LNHDA, CDR2 SQIVND (reference sequence). The V gene lost 6 bases and the J gene lost 0 bases, with 8 bases spanning the gap. The CDR3 contains 13 residues. The CDR3: CASRYGMNTEAFF. The DNA of the CDR3 is TGTGCCAGTAGATACGGGATGAACACTGAAGCTTTCTTT.

The gene calls are TRBV30 and TRBJ1-4, with D maybe TRBD1 (6 bases). CDR3 length: 15 amino acids. Trimming stripped 1 base from V and 7 bases from J, with 16 bases between. The V gene's germline CDR1 is GTSNPN and CDR2 SVGIG (reference sequence). The CDR3 loop is CAWSGGGGPGEKLFF. The CDR3 DNA follows: TGTGCCTGGAGTGGGGGTGGGGGCCCGGGTGAAAAACTGTTTTTT.

The chain is built from TRBV19 and TRBJ1-2; D not certain. The CDR3 runs 14 residues. Per germline, CDR1 LNHDA and CDR2 SQIVND (reference sequence). V was trimmed by 1 base and J by 8 bases, leaving 14 bases between them. This CDR3 is CASSIGEGRAGYTF. In DNA form, the CDR3 reads TGTGCCAGTAGTATAGGAGAGGGAAGAGCCGGCTACACCTTC.

V is TRBV21-1 and J is TRBJ1-2; the table calls TRBD1, which could not be checked here. TRBV21-1 has pseudogene status. The length of the CDR3 is 14 residues. This chain's CDR3 is CARDEQGPCYGYTF. For the CDR3, the DNA is TGTGCCAGGGACGAGCAGGGGCCGTGCTATGGCTACACCTTC.

The CDR3, as DNA: TGTGCCAGCAGTGAATTGGACAGATCGAACACCGGGGAGCTGTTTTTT. As protein: CASSELDRSNTGELFF. This chain connects TRBV6-1 to TRBJ2-2; D may be TRBD1 (6 bases). The germline V gene encodes CDR1 MNHNS and CDR2 SASEGT. There are 16 residues in the CDR3. Trimming removed 2 bases from V and 0 bases from J, with 10 bases in between.

J is TRBJ2-1 and V is TRBV7-9, with TRBD2 identical over 7 bases. The CDR3 totals 16 residues. Trimming took 0 bases from V and 7 from J; bases not matched to a gene: 9. CDR1 is SEHNR, CDR2 FQNEAQ, per germline (reference sequence). CDR3 protein: CASSLAGGGSENEQFF. The CDR3, as DNA: TGTGCCAGCAGCTTAGCGGGCGGGGGATCGGAGAATGAGCAGTTCTTC.

V gene TRBV4-1 combines with J gene TRBJ1-5, with D tentatively TRBD1 (5 bases). Trimming stripped 2 bases from V and 1 base from J, with 12 bases between. Germline CDR1 and CDR2: MGHRA and YSYEKL. There are 16 residues in the CDR3. The CDR3 sequence is CASSQSRAGSNQPQHF. As DNA, the CDR3 is TGCGCCAGCAGCCAATCCAGGGCAGGGAGCAATCAGCCCCAGCATTTT.

This sequence joins TRBV2 and TRBJ1-2, with a tentative D call TRBD1 (5 bases). The CDR3 is 14 residues long. Trimming pared 8 bases from V and 4 bases from J, leaving 17 bases between. Germline values: CDR1 SNHLY, CDR2 FYNNEI. The CDR3 region is CASGTTEGTYGYTF. The CDR3 DNA sequence: TGTGCCAGCGGAACTACGGAGGGGACCTATGGCTACACCTTC.

CDR3 nucleotides: TGCGCCAGCAGCTACACGGACAGGGGTAACAACAATGAGCAGTTCTTC. Residues: CASSYTDRGNNNEQFF. The genes are TRBV5-1 and TRBJ2-1, with TRBD1 matching over 9 bases. J lost 5 bases, V lost 3 bases, and 9 bases had no gene match. Germline-derived CDR1 and CDR2 are SGHRS and YFSETQ. CDR3 length: 16 residues.

This clone was seen a few times. This CDR3 is CASRYGLGINSPLHF. CDR3 nucleotide sequence: TGTGCCAGCAGGTATGGACTGGGAATTAATTCACCCCTCCACTTT. This sequence joins TRBV28 and TRBJ1-6; no firm D call. CDR1 is MDHEN and CDR2 is SYDVKM in the germline V gene. Trimming shortened V by 6 bases and J by 6 bases, and 15 bases separated the two germline ends. CDR3 length equals 15 residues.

Worth noting for this clone: Different DNA sequences within this sample yield the same CDR3. This chain links TRBV4-2 with TRBJ2-3; 12 bases are a match to TRBD2. Trimming cost V 4 bases and J 2 bases; bases outside gene matches: 4. Germline V gives CDR1 LGHNA, CDR2 YNFKEQ. This CDR3 comprises 16 residues. The CDR3 nucleotides are TGTGCCAGCAGCCGGAGACTAGCGGGAGACACAGATACGCAGTATTTT. Translating it yields CASSRRLAGDTDTQYF.

This clone was seen just once. The chain couples TRBV3-1 (or the pseudogene TRBV3-2) to TRBJ1-6; D might be TRBD1 (5 bases). Between the trimmed V and J ends, which lost 3 bases and 5 bases, there was a span of 11 bases. The CDR3 spans 15 residues. Germline lookup yields CDR1 LGHDT and CDR2 YNNKEL (reference sequence). The CDR3 region is CASSQQIGDNSPLHF. In DNA, the CDR3 is TGTGCCAGCAGCCAGCAAATAGGGGATAATTCACCCCTCCACTTT.

The chain combines TRBV6-2 or TRBV6-3 with TRBJ2-1; possible D gene TRBD2, 6 bases. Deletions cut 7 bases from V and 15 bases from J, with 19 bases between. The germline V gene has CDR1 MNHEY and CDR2 SVGEGT. The CDR3 sequence is 12 residues long. CDR3 amino acids: CASTPAGLRLFF. In nucleotides, the CDR3 is TGTGCCAGCACCCCCGCGGGACTCCGTTTGTTCTTC.

The chain is built from TRBV12-5 and TRBJ1-1; 9 bases match TRBD1. This CDR3 spans 14 amino acids. V lost 4 bases, J lost 6 bases, and 6 bases stayed unmatched. The germline V gene has CDR1 LGHNT and CDR2 FRNRAP. The CDR3 coding sequence is TGTGCTAGTGGTTACCGACAGGGGGTCCCTGAAGCTTTCTTT. Translating gives CASGYRQGVPEAFF.

This sequence joins TRBV7-2 and TRBJ2-3, with a tentative D call TRBD2 (5 bases). V lost 5 bases and J 6 bases, leaving 9 bases between the germline ends. The CDR3 sequence is 12 residues long. In germline, CDR1 is SGHTA, CDR2 FQGNSA. This CDR3 is CASSAQRDTQYF. Here the CDR3 DNA reads TGTGCCAGCAGCGCCCAGCGGGATACGCAGTATTTT.

The rearrangement joins TRBV5-4 to TRBJ1-6; 7 bases map to TRBD1. The V gene's germline CDR1 is SGHNT and CDR2 YYREEE (reference sequence). The CDR3 runs to 15 residues. The J segment lost 5 bases and the V segment lost 2 bases, leaving 4 bases of the junction unmatched. CDR3 bases: TGTGCCAGCAGCTTACTGGGACAGAATAATTCACCCCTCCACTTT. It yields the protein CASSLLGQNNSPLHF. Full variable domain (rest looked up from reference TRBV5-4 and TRBJ1-6): ETGVTQSPTHLIKTRGQQVTLRCSSQSGHNTVSWYQQALGQGPQFIFQYYREEENGRGNFPPRFSGLQFPNYSSELNVNALELDDSALYLCASSLLGQNNSPLHFGNGTRLTVT.

This sequence joins TRBV5-1 and TRBJ2-6; D may be TRBD1 (6 bases). Germline CDR1 and CDR2: SGHRS and YFSETQ. There are 16 residues in the CDR3. V was shortened by 4 bases and J by 0 bases, with 11 bases between the two germline ends. This CDR3 reads CASSPGTNSGANVLTF. CDR3 in DNA: TGCGCCAGCAGCCCCGGGACAAACTCTGGGGCCAACGTCCTGACTTTC.